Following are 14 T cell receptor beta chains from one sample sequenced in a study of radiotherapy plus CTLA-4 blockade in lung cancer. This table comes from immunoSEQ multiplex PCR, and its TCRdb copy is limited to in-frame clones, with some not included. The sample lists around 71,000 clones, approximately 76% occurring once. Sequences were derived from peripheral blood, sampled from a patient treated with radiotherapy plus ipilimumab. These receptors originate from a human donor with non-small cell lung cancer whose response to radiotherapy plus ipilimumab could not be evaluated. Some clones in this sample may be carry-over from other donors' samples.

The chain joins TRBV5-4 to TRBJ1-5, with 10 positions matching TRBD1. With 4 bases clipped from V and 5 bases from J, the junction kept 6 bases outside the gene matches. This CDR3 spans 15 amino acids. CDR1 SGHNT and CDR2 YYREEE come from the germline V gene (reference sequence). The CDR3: CASSQGQGMDQPQHF. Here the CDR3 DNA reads TGTGCCAGCAGCCAGGGACAGGGGATGGATCAGCCCCAGCATTTT.

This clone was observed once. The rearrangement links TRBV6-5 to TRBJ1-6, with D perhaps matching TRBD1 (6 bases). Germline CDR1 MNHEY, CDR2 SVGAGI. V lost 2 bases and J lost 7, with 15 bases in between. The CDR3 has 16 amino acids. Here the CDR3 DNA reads TGTGCCAGCAGTTACCCCAGGGGTGGGGAGAATTCACCCCTCCACTTT. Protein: CASSYPRGGENSPLHF.

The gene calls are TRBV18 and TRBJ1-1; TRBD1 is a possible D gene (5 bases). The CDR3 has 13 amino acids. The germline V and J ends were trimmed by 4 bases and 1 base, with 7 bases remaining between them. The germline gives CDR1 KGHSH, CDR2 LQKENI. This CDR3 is CASSLQGNTEAFF. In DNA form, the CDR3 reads TGTGCCAGCTCACTCCAGGGGAACACTGAAGCTTTCTTT.

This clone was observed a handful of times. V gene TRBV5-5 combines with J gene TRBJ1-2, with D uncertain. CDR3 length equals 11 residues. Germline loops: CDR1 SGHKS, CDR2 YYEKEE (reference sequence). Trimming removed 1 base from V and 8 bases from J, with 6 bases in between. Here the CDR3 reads CASSLRRGYTF. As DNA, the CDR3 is TGTGCCAGCAGCTTGAGGCGGGGCTACACCTTC.

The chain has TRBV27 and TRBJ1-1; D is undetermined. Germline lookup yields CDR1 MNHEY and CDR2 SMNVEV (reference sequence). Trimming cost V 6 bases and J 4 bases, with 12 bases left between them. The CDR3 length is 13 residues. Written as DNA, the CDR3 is TGTGCCAGCAGACCGAACGGCGGCACTGAAGCTTTCTTT. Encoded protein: CASRPNGGTEAFF.

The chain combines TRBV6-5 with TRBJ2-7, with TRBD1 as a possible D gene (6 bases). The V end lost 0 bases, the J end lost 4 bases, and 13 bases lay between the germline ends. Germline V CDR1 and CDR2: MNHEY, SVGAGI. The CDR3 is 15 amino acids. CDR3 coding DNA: TGTGCCAGCAGTTACTCCCCCGACAGGCAATACGAGCAGTACTTC. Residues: CASSYSPDRQYEQYF.

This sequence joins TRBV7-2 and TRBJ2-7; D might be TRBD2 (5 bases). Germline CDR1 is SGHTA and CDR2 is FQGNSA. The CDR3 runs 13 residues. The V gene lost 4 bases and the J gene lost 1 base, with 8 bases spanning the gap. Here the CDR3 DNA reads TGTGCCAGCAGCTCTTCGGGGTCCTACGAGCAGTACTTC. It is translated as CASSSSGSYEQYF.

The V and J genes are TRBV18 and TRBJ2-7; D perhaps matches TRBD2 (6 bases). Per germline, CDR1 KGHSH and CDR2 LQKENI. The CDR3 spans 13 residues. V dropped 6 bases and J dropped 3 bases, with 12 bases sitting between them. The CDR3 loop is CASSLPGVYEQYF. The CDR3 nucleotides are TGTGCCAGCTCCCTCCCGGGGGTCTACGAGCAGTACTTC.

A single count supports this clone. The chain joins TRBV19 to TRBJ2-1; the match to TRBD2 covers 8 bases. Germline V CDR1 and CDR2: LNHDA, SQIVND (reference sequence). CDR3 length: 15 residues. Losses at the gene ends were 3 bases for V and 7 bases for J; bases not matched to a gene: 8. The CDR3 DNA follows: TGTGCCAGTAGTATCCAGCGGGGGATCCGAAATGAGCAGTTCTTC. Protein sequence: CASSIQRGIRNEQFF.

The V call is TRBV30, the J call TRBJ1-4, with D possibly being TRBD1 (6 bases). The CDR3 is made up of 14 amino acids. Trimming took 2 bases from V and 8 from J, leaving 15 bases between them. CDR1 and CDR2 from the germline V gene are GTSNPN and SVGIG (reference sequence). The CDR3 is CAWSLGGFEEKLFF. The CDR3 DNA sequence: TGTGCCTGGAGTCTTGGGGGCTTCGAGGAAAAACTGTTTTTT.

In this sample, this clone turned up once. CDR3 in DNA: TGCAGCGCCCGTGGGCCGGGGGACGAGCAGTACTTC. Protein product: CSARGPGDEQYF. V gene TRBV29-1 combines with J gene TRBJ2-7; D is perhaps TRBD2 (6 bases). The germline CDR1 and CDR2 sequences are SQVTM and ANQGSEA. The CDR3 loop spans 12 amino acids. Trimming stripped 7 bases from V and 5 bases from J, with 15 bases between.

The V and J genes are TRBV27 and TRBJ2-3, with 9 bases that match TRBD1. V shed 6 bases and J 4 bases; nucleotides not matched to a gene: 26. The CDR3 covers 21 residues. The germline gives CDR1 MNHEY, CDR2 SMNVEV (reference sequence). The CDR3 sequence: CASSIWAYTPGQGPTPDTQYF. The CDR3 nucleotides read TGTGCCAGCAGCATATGGGCCTATACCCCGGGACAGGGTCCCACCCCAGATACGCAGTATTTT.

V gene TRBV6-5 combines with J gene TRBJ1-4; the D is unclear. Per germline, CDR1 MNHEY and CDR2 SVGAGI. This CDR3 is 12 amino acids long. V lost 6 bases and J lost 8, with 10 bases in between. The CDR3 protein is CASRGSGEKLFF. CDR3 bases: TGTGCCAGCAGGGGAAGCGGGGAAAAACTGTTTTTT.

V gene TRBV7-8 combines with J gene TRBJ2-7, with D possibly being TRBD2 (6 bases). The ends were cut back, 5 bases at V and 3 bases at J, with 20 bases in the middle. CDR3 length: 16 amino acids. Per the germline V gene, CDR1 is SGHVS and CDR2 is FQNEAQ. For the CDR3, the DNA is TGTGCCAGCAGCCCCCATCTGGACTACCCGAGCTACGAGCAGTACTTC. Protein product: CASSPHLDYPSYEQYF.